These 3 T cell receptor beta chains share one sample of origin, sequenced in a study of T cells after posttransplantation cyclophosphamide. Assay: immunoSEQ multiplex PCR; the TCRdb copy retains only in-frame clones and omits some. The table lists some 11,000 clones, with no singletons. Treatment was busulfan-fludarabine conditioning, a marrow graft, and cyclophosphamide on days +3 and +4. The sequencing here drew on PBMCs, taken after allogeneic stem cell transplant with posttransplant cyclophosphamide. The receptors derive from a female patient aged 40-50 years who received an allogeneic stem cell transplant from a related donor, was CMV-positive, and had acute GVHD only. These T cells may partly come from the graft donor.

Many counts were recorded for this clone. The rearrangement joins TRBV14 to TRBJ2-1, with D perhaps TRBD2 (5 bases). The germline CDR1 and CDR2 sequences are SGHDN and FVKESK. V lost 1 base and J 6 bases, leaving 13 bases between the germline ends. This CDR3 comprises 15 residues. CDR3: CASSQGGSFANEQFF. CDR3 coding DNA: TGTGCCAGCAGCCAAGGAGGGTCCTTCGCCAATGAGCAGTTCTTC.

This clone has ten or more counts. The V call is TRBV4-1, the J call TRBJ2-7, with 10 bases matching TRBD2. Germline V gene lookup returns CDR1 MGHRA and CDR2 YSYEKL. This CDR3 contains 14 residues. V lost 3 bases to trimming and J lost 6 bases; unmatched junction nucleotides: 5. CDR3 coding DNA: TGCGCCAGCAGCCACCTAGCGGGGGCTTCCGAGCAGTACTTC. Translated: CASSHLAGASEQYF.

Many counts were recorded for this clone. The CDR3 DNA is TGCGCCAGCAGCCCTGGGACAGCCAACACTGAAGCTTTCTTT. Its translation is CASSPGTANTEAFF. This chain joins TRBV5-1 and TRBJ1-1, with 7 bases lining up with TRBD1. Germline CDR1 SGHRS, CDR2 YFSETQ. Losses at the gene ends were 4 bases for V and 2 bases for J; bases not matched to a gene: 5. CDR3 length equals 14 residues.